The 17 T cell receptor beta chains reported below all come from one sample, sequenced in a study of cytomegalovirus exposure and HLA in healthy donors. PCR involved 60 Vbeta and 13 Jbeta primers. Here immunoSEQ multiplex PCR was the method, and the copy in TCRdb shows in-frame clones only, minus some. Of 150,000 or so clones in the sample, approximately 82% were seen once. Material for sequencing was PBMCs. The source of these receptors is a man between 18 and 35 years old in good health and CMV-seropositive.

V is TRBV5-1 and J is TRBJ2-1, with 9 bases lining up with TRBD2. V lost 4 bases, J lost 6 bases, and 5 bases stayed unmatched. The CDR3 has 14 amino acids. Per the germline V gene, CDR1 is SGHRS and CDR2 is YFSETQ. CDR3 sequence reads: CASSPAAGGNEQFF. In nucleotides, the CDR3 is TGCGCCAGCAGCCCAGCAGCGGGAGGCAATGAGCAGTTCTTC.

The chain uses TRBV11-2 and TRBJ1-6; unclear D gene. The CDR3 runs 12 residues. Germline CDR1 is SGHAT and CDR2 is FQNNGV. V was clipped by 4 bases and J by 7 bases, with 5 bases between them. The DNA for the CDR3 is TGTGCCAGCAGCTGGCGGAATTCACCCCTCCACTTT. Protein product: CASSWRNSPLHF.

The chain couples TRBV27 to TRBJ2-7, with a tentative D call TRBD1 (6 bases). Germline CDR1 MNHEY, CDR2 SMNVEV (reference sequence). The CDR3 is 13 amino acids. V was clipped by 6 bases and J by 3 bases, with 12 bases between them. The CDR3 is CASSPGTIYEQYF. DNA for the CDR3: TGTGCCAGCAGCCCGGGGACAATCTACGAGCAGTACTTC.

The chain has TRBV28 and TRBJ1-1; D is unclear. The CDR3 totals 13 residues. In germline, CDR1 is MDHEN, CDR2 SYDVKM. Between the trimmed V and J ends, which lost 4 bases and 1 base, there was a span of 7 bases. The CDR3 is CASSSVGNTEAFF. DNA for the CDR3: TGTGCCAGCAGTTCCGTCGGGAACACTGAAGCTTTCTTT.

In its sample, this clone was seen a few times. In DNA form, the CDR3 reads TGTGCCAGCTCACCATCAGTGAACACTGAAGCTTTCTTT. It translates to CASSPSVNTEAFF. The chain is built from TRBV18 and TRBJ1-1; D unclear. Germline V gives CDR1 KGHSH, CDR2 LQKENI. The germline V and J ends were trimmed by 2 bases and 0 bases, with 4 bases remaining between them. CDR3 length: 13 residues.

CDR3 coding DNA: TGCGCCAGCAGCCTCGTTAGCGGAAATTCCTACGAGCAGTACTTC. This translates into CASSLVSGNSYEQYF. The chain links TRBV4-1 to TRBJ2-5, with a weak D call TRBD2 (6 bases). Near its end, the DNA agrees better with TRBJ2-7, so the J call may be wrong. The CDR3 covers 15 residues. The germline gives CDR1 MGHRA, CDR2 YSYEKL.

About this clone itself: This sequence is one base from a far larger clone and is likely a read error. The rearrangement uses TRBV27 and TRBJ2-7, with TRBD1 matching over 10 bases. The germline CDR1 and CDR2 sequences are MNHEY and SMNVEV (reference sequence). V shed 6 bases and J 6 bases; nucleotides not matched to a gene: 17. CDR3 size: 17 residues. CDR3 loop: CASSLGLLGQGSCEQYF. The CDR3 DNA sequence: TGTGCCAGCAGCTTAGGGCTACTGGGACAGGGGTCGTGCGAGCAGTACTTC.

This clone was counted between two and nine times. The chain has TRBV6-5 and TRBJ2-5; D remains unclear. The germline CDR1 and CDR2 sequences are MNHEY and SVGAGI. The CDR3 has 14 amino acids. The V and J ends lost 6 bases and 5 bases respectively, with 16 bases between them. The CDR3: CASRLLSTAETQYF. CDR3 in DNA: TGTGCCAGCAGACTACTCTCTACTGCGGAGACCCAGTACTTC.

The gene calls are TRBV6-6 and TRBJ1-1; D is uncertain. CDR3 length equals 16 residues. Germline V gene sequence: CDR1 MNHNY, CDR2 SVGAGI (reference sequence). The germline V and J ends were trimmed by 2 bases and 1 base, with 14 bases remaining between them. Here the CDR3 DNA reads TGTGCCAGCAGTTACACCCCCGGGGATCCGAACACTGAAGCTTTCTTT. Residues: CASSYTPGDPNTEAFF.

The chain carries TRBV6-5 and TRBJ2-7; TRBD2 agrees at 7 bases. After removal of 1 base from V and 4 bases from J, the junction contained 10 bases not matched to a gene. Germline CDR1 is MNHEY and CDR2 is SVGAGI. This CDR3 spans 16 amino acids. The chain's CDR3 is CASSYLLPGGGYEQYF. In DNA form, the CDR3 reads TGTGCCAGCAGTTACTTGCTCCCCGGGGGAGGGTACGAGCAGTACTTC.

The chain combines TRBV21-1 with TRBJ1-4. TRBV21-1 is marked as a pseudogene. CDR3 size: 16 residues. CDR3 in DNA: TGTGCCAGCAGCCTACCCCAAGAATCAACTAATGAAAAACTGTTTTTT. This codes for CASSLPQESTNEKLFF.

The chain carries TRBV6-1 and TRBJ2-5; D ambiguous. V was shortened by 1 base and J by 4 bases, with 7 bases between the two germline ends. Looked up from germline, CDR1 is MNHNS and CDR2 is SASEGT. CDR3 length equals 13 residues. For the CDR3, the DNA is TGTGCCAGCAGTGAAGTCGGAGTAGAGACCCAGTACTTC. Its translation is CASSEVGVETQYF.

The V call is TRBV6-1, the J call TRBJ2-7; 9 bases agree with TRBD1. This CDR3 is 16 amino acids long. Trimming took 3 bases from V and 5 from J; bases not matched to a gene: 11. Germline loops: CDR1 MNHNS, CDR2 SASEGT. CDR3 nucleotide sequence: TGTGCCAGCAGTGATCCCGGGACAGGGAGGTTCAACGAGCAGTACTTC. Its translation is CASSDPGTGRFNEQYF.

This sequence joins TRBV10-2 and TRBJ2-1, with 8 bases identical to TRBD2. V gave up 3 bases and J gave up 1 base; unmatched junction bases: 5. CDR3 size: 16 residues. Looked up from germline, CDR1 is WSHSY and CDR2 is SAAADI. The CDR3 loop reads CASSDLGTRSYNEQFF. DNA for the CDR3: TGCGCCAGCAGTGATTTAGGGACTAGATCCTACAATGAGCAGTTCTTC.

The chain couples TRBV2 to TRBJ2-3, with D hard to call. This CDR3 has 12 amino acids. CDR1 and CDR2 from the germline V gene are SNHLY and FYNNEI. V lost 1 base, J lost 6 bases, and 5 bases lay in between. CDR3 region: CASSEVLDTQYF. CDR3 DNA: TGTGCCAGCAGTGAAGTTCTGGATACGCAGTATTTT. Looking up the rest from reference TRBV2 and TRBJ2-3 gives the full variable domain: EPEVTQTPSHQVTQMGQEVILRCVPISNHLYFYWYRQILGQKVEFLVSFYNNEISEKSEIFDDQFSVERPDGSNFTLKIRSTKLEDSAMYFCASSEVLDTQYFGPGTRLTVL.

This clone occurred once. This sequence joins TRBV6-1 and TRBJ1-2; 9 bases map to TRBD1. V shed 5 bases, J shed 3 bases, and the junction held 1 base outside the gene matches. The CDR3 length is 13 residues. Germline CDR1 is MNHNS and CDR2 is SASEGT. DNA for the CDR3: TGTGCCAGCAGTTGGGACAGGGACTATGGCTACACCTTC. Translating gives CASSWDRDYGYTF.

V gene TRBV27 combines with J gene TRBJ2-1, with D unclear. The CDR3 spans 15 residues. In germline, CDR1 is MNHEY, CDR2 SMNVEV (reference sequence). Trimming took off 7 bases at V and 7 bases at J, with 20 bases between the two ends. CDR3 in DNA: TGTGCCAGCACCTTAACCGGGTACTACGAGAATGAGCAGTTCTTC. Its protein product is CASTLTGYYENEQFF.